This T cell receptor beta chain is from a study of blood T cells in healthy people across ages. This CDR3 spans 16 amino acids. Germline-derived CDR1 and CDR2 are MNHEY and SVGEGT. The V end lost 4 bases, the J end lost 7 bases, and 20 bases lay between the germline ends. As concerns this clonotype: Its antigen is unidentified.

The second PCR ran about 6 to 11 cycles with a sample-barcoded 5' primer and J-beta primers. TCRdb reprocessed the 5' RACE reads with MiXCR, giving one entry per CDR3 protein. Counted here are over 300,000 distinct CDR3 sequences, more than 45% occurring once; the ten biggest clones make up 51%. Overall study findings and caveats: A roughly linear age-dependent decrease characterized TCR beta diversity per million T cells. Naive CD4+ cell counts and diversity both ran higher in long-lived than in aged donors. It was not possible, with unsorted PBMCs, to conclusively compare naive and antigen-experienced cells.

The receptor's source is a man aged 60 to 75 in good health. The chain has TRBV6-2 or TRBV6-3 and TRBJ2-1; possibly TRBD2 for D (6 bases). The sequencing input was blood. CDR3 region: CASSFLVRRRVNEQFF. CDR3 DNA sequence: TGTGCCAGCAGTTTCCTTGTTCGGCGGAGGGTGAATGAGCAGTTCTTC.